The rows below give T cell receptor beta chains drawn from one sample of a study of cytomegalovirus exposure and HLA in healthy donors. Clones were read by immunoSEQ multiplex PCR, and TCRdb kept only the in-frame ones, dropping some. The sample yields some 160,000 clones, around 80% seen once. The sequencing sample was made of PBMCs. Receptors were obtained from a woman in her forties in good health and CMV-seropositive. CDR3s include the opening cysteine and the closing phenylalanine or tryptophan. The order of the fields is J gene, clone size, D gene, V gene, CDR3 protein, CDR3 DNA. The D gene is left open where the match is weak. Part of the rows lack a size; the others show once, few, many or a class for expanded clones.

TRBJ2-6	NA	NA	TRBV28	CATTSPLGGASGANVLTF	TGTGCCACCACTTCCCCATTGGGGGGGGCGTCTGGGGCCAACGTCCTGACTTTC
TRBJ2-1	NA	NA	TRBV7-2	CASSLEGGSYNEQFF	TGTGCCAGCAGCTTAGAGGGGGGGTCCTACAATGAGCAGTTCTTC
TRBJ2-1	once	NA	TRBV14	CASSSGQLRYYNEQFF	TGTGCCAGCAGCTCCGGACAGCTTCGGTACTACAATGAGCAGTTCTTC
TRBJ2-2	NA	NA	TRBV9	CASSVVGSASGGGTGELFF	TGTGCCAGCAGCGTAGTAGGTTCGGCTAGCGGAGGGGGCACCGGGGAGCTGTTTTTT
TRBJ1-4	NA	TRBD1	TRBV4-2	CASSQVGRGDEKLFF	TGTGCCAGCAGCCAAGTTGGCAGGGGGGATGAAAAACTGTTTTTT
TRBJ1-4	few	NA	TRBV7-9	CSSSLEGVQATNEKLFF	TGTTCCAGCAGCTTAGAGGGGGTGCAAGCAACTAATGAAAAACTGTTTTTT
TRBJ2-3	NA	TRBD2	TRBV7-9	CASSPGGTPSDTQYF	TGTGCCAGCAGCCCCGGGGGGACCCCATCGGATACGCAGTATTTT
TRBJ2-1	NA	NA	TRBV27	CATDRGFPYNEQFF	TGTGCCACCGATCGGGGTTTTCCCTACAATGAGCAGTTCTTC
TRBJ1-1	NA	TRBD1	TRBV15	CATSTDRGWNTEAFF	TGTGCCACCAGCACCGACAGGGGCTGGAACACTGAAGCTTTCTTT
TRBJ2-5	NA	TRBD2	TRBV7-8	CASSLAELAGSQETQYF	TGTGCCAGCAGCTTAGCGGAACTAGCGGGATCACAAGAGACCCAGTACTTC
TRBJ2-3	few	TRBD1	TRBV5-4	CASSPTGELGDTQYF	TGTGCCAGCAGTCCGACAGGGGAGTTGGGAGATACGCAGTATTTT
TRBJ1-6	many	TRBD1	TRBV10-2	CASSFGTDYSPLHF	TGCGCCAGCAGTTTCGGGACAGACTATTCACCCCTCCACTTT
TRBJ1-1	NA	NA	TRBV18	CASSPLRDSEAFF	TGTGCCAGCTCACCACTCCGGGACTCTGAAGCTTTCTTT
TRBJ1-2	NA	NA	TRBV28	CASGGGAAGGGYTF	TGTGCCAGCGGGGGCGGGGCAGCCGGGGGGGGCTACACCTTC
TRBJ2-1	NA	NA	TRBV28	CASSLPGVADLGQFF	TGTGCCAGCAGTCTCCCCGGGGTAGCCGATTTAGGGCAGTTCTTC
TRBJ1-1	few	TRBD1	TRBV18	CASSLASGGTHTEAFF	TGTGCCAGCTCCTTGGCCTCAGGGGGCACACACACTGAAGCTTTCTTT
TRBJ1-1	NA	NA	TRBV28	CASKGGSVNTEAFF	TGTGCCAGCAAAGGGGGTTCGGTGAACACTGAAGCTTTCTTT
TRBJ1-2	once	NA	TRBV11-2	CASSHGRGDGYTF	TGTGCCAGCAGCCACGGCCGGGGGGATGGCTACACCTTC
TRBJ2-2	NA	NA	TRBV9	CASSPHPRANTGELFF	TGTGCCAGCAGCCCCCACCCGAGGGCGAACACCGGGGAGCTGTTTTTT
TRBJ1-1	NA	NA	TRBV7-3	CASSSETGRAFF	TGTGCCAGCAGCTCCGAGACAGGACGGGCTTTCTTT
TRBJ2-1	NA	NA	TRBV19	CASSTHSSRYNEQFF	TGTGCCAGTAGTACCCACAGCTCTCGATACAATGAGCAGTTCTTC
TRBJ1-4	NA	NA	TRBV5-5	CASSSPPGEEKLFF	TGTGCCAGCAGCTCGCCGCCCGGGGAGGAAAAACTGTTTTTT
TRBJ2-1	few	TRBD1	TRBV6-6	CASGTGSLNEQFF	TGTGCCAGCGGGACAGGGTCATTAAATGAGCAGTTCTTC
TRBJ2-1	NA	NA	TRBV5-6	CASSWGGTEQFF	TGTGCCAGCAGCTGGGGCGGTACTGAGCAGTTCTTC
TRBJ2-7	NA	NA	TRBV7-8	CASSSQGYEQYF	TGTGCCAGCAGCTCACAGGGCTACGAGCAGTACTTC
TRBJ1-1	few	TRBD1	TRBV19	CASHRQGRNTEAFF	TGTGCCAGCCATCGACAGGGGAGAAACACTGAAGCTTTCTTT
TRBJ1-2	NA	NA	TRBV2	CASSSDSPNGYTF	TGTGCCAGCAGTTCGGACAGTCCCAATGGCTACACCTTC
TRBJ2-2	NA	TRBD1	TRBV18	CASSPLVPGGANTGELFF	TGTGCCAGCTCACCACTGGTTCCAGGGGGTGCGAACACCGGGGAGCTGTTTTTT
TRBJ1-3	once	NA	TRBV2	CASSEMRVGNTIYF	TGTGCCAGCAGTGAAATGAGGGTCGGAAACACCATATATTTT
TRBJ2-6	NA	NA	TRBV7-3	CASSSNPSTSGANVLTF	TGTGCCAGCAGCTCCAACCCTTCTACCTCTGGGGCCAACGTCCTGACTTTC
TRBJ1-1	NA	TRBD1	TRBV6-5	CASSHRGTEAFF	TGTGCCAGCAGCCACAGGGGCACTGAAGCTTTCTTT
TRBJ2-1	NA	NA	TRBV5-6	CASSLQTRLYEQFF	TGTGCCAGCAGCTTGCAGACTAGATTGTATGAGCAGTTCTTC
TRBJ1-2	NA	TRBD1	TRBV28	CASSSGQGQRGYGYTF	TGTGCCAGCAGTTCAGGACAGGGGCAAAGGGGTTATGGCTACACCTTC
TRBJ2-1	NA	TRBD1	TRBV7-9	CASSPAGTGSFNEQFF	TGTGCCAGCAGCCCCGCCGGGACAGGGTCTTTCAATGAGCAGTTCTTC
TRBJ2-7	NA	NA	TRBV2	CASSASGSTYEQYF	TGTGCCAGCAGTGCGAGCGGGTCCACCTACGAGCAGTACTTC
TRBJ1-6	NA	TRBD1	TRBV5-5	CASSPGQGQSSPLHF	TGTGCCAGCAGCCCCGGACAGGGGCAGAGTTCACCCCTCCACTTT
TRBJ1-4	NA	NA	TRBV28	CASSLNPTVPNEKLFF	TGTGCCAGCAGTTTGAACCCGACAGTACCCAATGAAAAACTGTTTTTT
TRBJ2-2	NA	NA	TRBV2	CASSGSGNTGELFF	TGTGCCAGCAGTGGGTCAGGGAACACCGGGGAGCTGTTTTTT
TRBJ1-4	NA	NA	TRBV23-1	CASSQYFHRGSEKLFF	TGCGCCAGCAGTCAATATTTCCATCGAGGGAGTGAAAAACTGTTTTTT
TRBJ2-1	NA	NA	TRBV5-6	CASSLRGLPKNEQFF	TGTGCCAGCAGCCTAAGGGGCCTGCCGAAGAATGAGCAGTTCTTC
TRBJ2-2	NA	TRBD1	TRBV7-9	CASSLRGQGGAGELFF	TGTGCCAGCAGCTTAAGGGGACAGGGTGGCGCCGGGGAGCTGTTTTTT
TRBJ1-5	NA	NA	TRBV2	CASSRESNQPQHF	TGTGCCAGCAGTAGGGAGAGCAATCAGCCCCAGCATTTT
TRBJ2-5	NA	NA	TRBV7-2	CASSLDEGTQYF	TGTGCCAGCAGCTTAGATGAGGGGACCCAGTACTTC
TRBJ1-2	NA	NA	TRBV6-1	CASSEARQGYGYTF	TGTGCCAGCAGTGAAGCGAGGCAGGGCTATGGCTACACCTTC
TRBJ1-6	few	NA	TRBV6-5	CATKWGNSPLHF	TGTGCCACCAAGTGGGGCAATTCACCCCTCCACTTT
TRBJ2-7	NA	TRBD2	TRBV5-6	CASSPPTSGTYEQYF	TGTGCCAGCAGTCCCCCGACTAGCGGTACCTACGAGCAGTACTTC
TRBJ1-1	NA	NA	TRBV6-4	CASSMGRNTEAFF	TGTGCCAGCAGTATGGGCCGTAACACTGAAGCTTTCTTT
TRBJ1-5	NA	NA	TRBV19	CASSPRSGGLNQPQHF	TGTGCCAGTAGTCCTAGGAGCGGAGGTCTGAATCAGCCCCAGCATTTT
TRBJ2-5	NA	NA	TRBV28	CASSLGGEQYF	TGTGCCAGCAGTTTAGGCGGGGAGCAGTACTTC
TRBJ1-1	NA	NA	TRBV5-6	CASVRVGGTEAFF	TGTGCCAGCGTAAGGGTGGGGGGCACTGAAGCTTTCTTT
TRBJ2-7	few	NA	TRBV9	CASSVGVGQYYEQYF	TGTGCCAGCAGCGTAGGCGTTGGGCAGTACTACGAGCAGTACTTC